This T cell receptor (beta chain) was sequenced for a study of T cells in Graves' hyperthyroidism and ophthalmopathy. CDR1 MNHNS and CDR2 SASEGT come from the germline V gene. The CDR3 covers 16 residues. V dropped 8 bases and J dropped 0 bases, with 17 bases sitting between them. Regions amplified from RNA transcripts were the TCR beta CDR3 regions. TCR CDR3 regions were first amplified by RT-PCR with HTBI primers. TCRdb used MiXCR to reprocess the multiplex PCR reads, holding one entry per CDR3 protein. The table records fewer than 350,000 distinct CDR3 sequences, around 13% of them present only once.

V gene TRBV6-1 combines with J gene TRBJ1-5, with D possibly being TRBD1 (5 bases). The sample was blood. The receptor was derived from a woman between 35 and 50 years old with Graves' hyperthyroidism. CDR3 amino acids: CASLREPGYSNQPQHF. DNA of the CDR3: TGTGCCAGCCTCAGGGAACCCGGATATAGCAATCAGCCCCAGCATTTT.